Listed below are T cell receptor beta chains from one sample, sequenced in a study of blood T cell repertoires in COVID-19. Sequencing was performed with immunoSEQ multiplex PCR; in TCRdb, only in-frame clones are kept and a portion is missing. The sample yields 350,000 to 450,000 clones, approximately 81% seen once. The sequenced sample was peripheral blood. Receptors were obtained from a woman aged 18 to 35 with acute or convalescent COVID-19. CDR3s include the opening cysteine and the closing phenylalanine or tryptophan. Each record gives: clone size, V gene, D gene, J gene, CDR3 DNA, CDR3 protein. D genes are given only for firm matches. Some rows mark clone size as missing; the rest say once, few, many or name a class of expanded clone.

NA	TRBV27	TRBD1	TRBJ1-5	TGTGCCAGCAGTCGCGGACAGGCGACTAGCAATCAGCCCCAGCATTTT	CASSRGQATSNQPQHF
NA	TRBV2	TRBD2	TRBJ2-3	TGTGCCAGCAGTTTAGCGGGAATCACAGATACGCAGTATTTT	CASSLAGITDTQYF
NA	TRBV7-8	TRBD1	TRBJ1-1	TGTGCCAGCAGCGAAGGGACAGGGGCGAACACTGAAGCTTTCTTT	CASSEGTGANTEAFF
NA	TRBV19	TRBD1	TRBJ1-1	TGTGCCAGTAGTACCACTCGACAGGGGGCCATTAACACTGAAGCTTTCTTT	CASSTTRQGAINTEAFF
once	TRBV29-1	NA	TRBJ1-4	TGCAGCGCCATAGGGGCGGAAGGTGAAAAACTGTTTTTT	CSAIGAEGEKLFF
NA	TRBV6-1	NA	TRBJ1-3	TGTGCCAGCAGTGCATCGGGACATATCTCTGGAAACACCATATATTTT	CASSASGHISGNTIYF
NA	TRBV28	NA	TRBJ1-2	TGTGCCAGCAGTCCGGCGGTTGGCTACACCTTC	CASSPAVGYTF
once	TRBV24-1	NA	TRBJ1-5	TGTGCCACCAGTGATTTGCACCTAAAGGACAATAGCAATCAGCCCCAGCATTTT	CATSDLHLKDNSNQPQHF
NA	TRBV28	NA	TRBJ2-1	TGTGCCAGCAGTTTTATCGGTGCCACCTACAATGAGCAGTTCTTC	CASSFIGATYNEQFF
NA	TRBV30	TRBD2	TRBJ2-3	TGTGCCTGGAGTGTACGAGACGGGGGGGCAGATACGCAGTATTTT	CAWSVRDGGADTQYF
NA	TRBV9	TRBD1	TRBJ1-1	TGTGCCAGCAGCGGGGGACAGGGGAAAACTGAAGCTTTCTTT	CASSGGQGKTEAFF
NA	TRBV27	NA	TRBJ2-5	TGTGCCAGCAGTCAAGGGGTCGGGGGGACCCAGTACTTC	CASSQGVGGTQYF
NA	TRBV19	TRBD1	TRBJ1-2	TGTGCCAGTAGGACAGGGAAGATTTACTATGGCTACACCTTC	CASRTGKIYYGYTF
NA	TRBV4-2	TRBD2	TRBJ2-5	TGTGCCAGCAGCCAGACTAGCGGGAACCAAGAGACCCAGTACTTC	CASSQTSGNQETQYF
NA	TRBV30	NA	TRBJ1-4	TGTGCCTATTCGGGCGGGGTAGGTGAAAAACTGTTTTTT	CAYSGGVGEKLFF
NA	TRBV2	NA	TRBJ1-2	TGTGCCAGCAGTGGAGGGGGTCCGGGCTATGGCTACACCTTC	CASSGGGPGYGYTF
many	TRBV19	NA	TRBJ1-2	TGTGCCAGTAGTATGCAGGGCATGAGCTACACCTTC	CASSMQGMSYTF
NA	TRBV24-1	TRBD2	TRBJ2-2	TGTGCCACCAGTGATCGTACTAGCGGGAGTTACGTCGGGGAGCTGTTTTTT	CATSDRTSGSYVGELFF
NA	TRBV7-8	TRBD2	TRBJ2-2	TGTGCCAGCAGCTTAAATGACGGGAGGGTCGCCGGGGAGCTGTTTTTT	CASSLNDGRVAGELFF
NA	TRBV19	NA	TRBJ1-5	TGTGCCAGTAAAGGAACTTGGCGGGGGCTTAATCAGCCCCAGCATTTT	CASKGTWRGLNQPQHF
once	TRBV7-6	NA	TRBJ2-7	TGTGCCAGCAGCCCGAGTTCGGGGGGCCTCTCCTACGAGCAGTACTTC	CASSPSSGGLSYEQYF
NA	TRBV3-1/TRBV3-2	TRBD2	TRBJ2-5	TGTGCCAGCAGCCACGGGACTAGTGGAGAGACCCAGTACTTC	CASSHGTSGETQYF
NA	TRBV1	NA	TRBJ2-7	TGCACCAGCAGCCACGTTAGCGGACCTAGCTCCTACGAGCAGTACTTC	CTSSHVSGPSSYEQYF
NA	TRBV24-1	NA	TRBJ1-2	TGTGCCACCAGTGAAGACACTAACTATGGCTACACCTTC	CATSEDTNYGYTF
NA	TRBV18	TRBD2	TRBJ2-3	TGTGCCAGCTCACCCGGCGGGGGGGCTGCAGATACGCAGTATTTT	CASSPGGGAADTQYF
NA	TRBV4-2	TRBD2	TRBJ2-1	TGTGCCAGCAGCCGGACTAGCGGGGATGAGAATGAGCAGTTCTTC	CASSRTSGDENEQFF
NA	TRBV14	NA	TRBJ2-6	TGTGCCAGCAGCCCCTTACCTAGCTCTGGGGCCAACGTCCTGACTTTC	CASSPLPSSGANVLTF
once	TRBV27	NA	TRBJ2-7	TGTGCCAGCAGTTTATTTAGGAGCTCCTACGAGCAGTACTTC	CASSLFRSSYEQYF
NA	TRBV30	NA	TRBJ1-5	TGTGCCTGGGCCAGGGGTAGCAATCAGCCCCAGCATTTT	CAWARGSNQPQHF
NA	TRBV19	NA	TRBJ1-1	TGTGCCAGTATTATTGGGCCCCTGGAAAGGGGTGCGGGGAGAGCTTTCTTT	CASIIGPLERGAGRAFF
NA	TRBV11-3	NA	TRBJ2-1	TGTGCCAGCAGCTCCGGACTAAATGAGCAGTTCTTC	CASSSGLNEQFF
few	TRBV6-5	NA	TRBJ2-1	TGTGCCAGCAGTTACTCGGGCGTTAGCTCCTACAATGAGCAGTTCTTC	CASSYSGVSSYNEQFF
NA	TRBV3-1/TRBV3-2	NA	TRBJ1-3	TGTGCCAGCAGCCAAGGCCGACACGGAAACACCATATATTTT	CASSQGRHGNTIYF
NA	TRBV10-2	TRBD1	TRBJ1-5	TGCGCCAGCAGTTGGACAGGGAAGGGACAGCCCCAGCATTTT	CASSWTGKGQPQHF
NA	TRBV30	TRBD2	TRBJ2-1	TGTGCCGATAGGGTAGCGGGGGGGCATGAGCAGTTCTTC	CADRVAGGHEQFF
NA	TRBV3-1/TRBV3-2	TRBD2	TRBJ2-1	TGTGCCAGCAGCCCTTCGACTAGCGGGGGGCTCTTAAGCTCCTACAATGAGCAGTTCTTC	CASSPSTSGGLLSSYNEQFF
NA	TRBV6-2/TRBV6-3	NA	TRBJ1-1	TGTGCCAGCAGTTACTCGACGGGGTCAATGAACACTGAAGCTTTCTTT	CASSYSTGSMNTEAFF
once	TRBV5-1	TRBD1	TRBJ2-1	TGCGCCAGCAGCCAGGGACAGAACTCCTACAATGAGCAGTTCTTC	CASSQGQNSYNEQFF
few	TRBV29-1	NA	TRBJ2-7	TGCAGCGTTGTGGACAGTCGCACTAGGGAGCAGTACTTC	CSVVDSRTREQYF
NA	TRBV6-2/TRBV6-3	TRBD1	TRBJ1-5	TGTGCCAGCAGTAAGACAGGGAGCCAACAGCCCCAGCATTTT	CASSKTGSQQPQHF
NA	TRBV14	TRBD1	TRBJ2-3	TGTGCCAGCAGCCGGGACAGGTTTGAGGCAGATACGCAGTATTTT	CASSRDRFEADTQYF
NA	TRBV7-2	TRBD2	TRBJ2-5	TGTGCCAGCAGCTTAGTAGCGGGAGATGGGACCCAGTACTTC	CASSLVAGDGTQYF
NA	TRBV2	NA	TRBJ2-2	TGTGCCAGTTCAGTCCCGAAACAGTCGAACACCGGGGAGCTGTTTTTT	CASSVPKQSNTGELFF
once	TRBV6-5	NA	TRBJ1-1	TGTGCCAGCATTGTCACAGGGAAGAACACTGAAGCTTTCTTT	CASIVTGKNTEAFF
NA	TRBV3-1/TRBV3-2	NA	TRBJ2-5	TGTGCCAGCTCTCACGACCCTAGGTCAGGGGAGTACGAGACCCAGTACTTC	CASSHDPRSGEYETQYF
NA	TRBV7-9	NA	TRBJ2-7	TGTGCCAGCAGCTTAGGCGTCTGGGGGCAAGAAAACGAGCAGTACTTC	CASSLGVWGQENEQYF
NA	TRBV7-9	TRBD2	TRBJ2-1	TGTGCCAGCAGCCTCGGGACTAGCGGATACAATGAGCAGTTCTTC	CASSLGTSGYNEQFF
once	TRBV5-6	NA	TRBJ2-5	TGTGCCAGCAGCAGCCGTTCTCTAGAGCCCGCAGAGACCCAGTACTTC	CASSSRSLEPAETQYF
NA	TRBV7-3	TRBD2	TRBJ2-5	TGTGCCAGCAGCTTAGCTCTAGCGGGAGGTCGCGAGACCCAGTACTTC	CASSLALAGGRETQYF
NA	TRBV19	TRBD2	TRBJ2-7	TGTGCCAGTAGTATACTAGCGGTCTCCTACGAGCAGTACTTC	CASSILAVSYEQYF
few	TRBV7-2	NA	TRBJ1-2	TGTGCCAGCAGCTTAGCGGGTAACAGGGTCGACTATGGCTACACCTTC	CASSLAGNRVDYGYTF
NA	TRBV29-1	TRBD1	TRBJ1-2	TGCAGCGTTGAAAAAGGGCAGGGGGTTGAAGGCTACACCTTC	CSVEKGQGVEGYTF
NA	TRBV7-9	TRBD1	TRBJ1-1	TGTGCCAGCAGCATCGACAGGGGGTCTGAAGCTTTCTTT	CASSIDRGSEAFF
NA	TRBV5-6	NA	TRBJ2-2	TGTGCCAGCAGCACCCCAATAGGGGTCAACACCGGGGAGCTGTTTTTT	CASSTPIGVNTGELFF
NA	TRBV9	NA	TRBJ1-5	TGTGCCAGCAGTTACAGCGGTGATAGCAATCAGCCCCAGCATTTT	CASSYSGDSNQPQHF
NA	TRBV5-1	TRBD1	TRBJ2-1	TGCGCCAGCAGCTTGTCAGGGGGTTGGGGCAATGAGCAGTTCTTC	CASSLSGGWGNEQFF
NA	TRBV2	TRBD1	TRBJ1-2	TGTGCCAGCAGTGGCGCGACAGGGAATGGCTACACCTTC	CASSGATGNGYTF
few	TRBV3-1/TRBV3-2	NA	TRBJ1-1	TGTGCCAGCAGGAACCTAAACACTGAAGCTTTCTTT	CASRNLNTEAFF
NA	TRBV9	TRBD2	TRBJ2-1	TGTGCCAGCAGCGTAGATGAAGGCGGGGGGGCTTGGAATGAGCAGTTCTTC	CASSVDEGGGAWNEQFF
NA	TRBV7-9	NA	TRBJ1-5	TGTGCCAGCAGCTTAACCCAGGGCTACGGCAATCAGCCCCAGCATTTT	CASSLTQGYGNQPQHF